A selection of T cell receptor beta chains follows, all from one sample in a study of beta chain features in type 1 diabetes. Sequencing was performed with immunoSEQ multiplex PCR; in TCRdb, only in-frame clones are kept and a portion is missing. The repertoire holds some 240,000 clones, with 15% to 20% as singletons. The sequenced sample was naive CD4+ T cells from blood. These receptors were collected from a man aged 25-45 years with type 1 diabetes. CDR3s include the opening cysteine and the closing phenylalanine or tryptophan. D genes are given only for firm matches. Where a row states a size, it is once, few, many or the class of an expanded clone; other rows omit it.

- TRBJ2-5 - TRBV5-6 CASSLTVWAQYF TGTGCCAGCAGCTTGACAGTCTGGGCCCAGTACTTC
- TRBJ2-7 TRBD2 TRBV29-1 CSVVAGGHEQYF TGCAGCGTAGTAGCGGGAGGGCACGAGCAGTACTTC
- TRBJ2-4 - TRBV9 CASSPGIVKNIQYF TGTGCCAGCAGCCCCGGGATTGTCAAAAACATTCAGTACTTC
- TRBJ2-2 - TRBV5-1 CASSLGLQTGELFF TGCGCCAGCAGCTTGGGGCTACAAACCGGGGAGCTGTTTTTT
few TRBJ2-4 - TRBV19 CASSIVSENIQYF TGTGCCAGTAGTATAGTTTCCGAAAACATTCAGTACTTC
- TRBJ2-5 - TRBV28 CASSAWETQYF TGTGCCAGCAGCGCTTGGGAGACCCAGTACTTC
- TRBJ2-1 TRBD2 TRBV5-6 CASSRELAASYNEQFF TGTGCCAGCAGCCGAGAACTAGCGGCTTCCTACAATGAGCAGTTCTTC
few TRBJ2-1 TRBD1 TRBV29-1 CSVAQGAVSSEQFF TGCAGCGTCGCCCAGGGGGCGGTTTCGAGTGAGCAGTTCTTC
- TRBJ2-7 TRBD2 TRBV7-6 CASSARDYSYEQYF TGTGCCAGCAGCGCGCGGGACTACTCCTACGAGCAGTACTTC
few TRBJ2-3 - TRBV19 CASAGLFYTDTQYF TGTGCCAGTGCCGGACTCTTCTACACAGATACGCAGTATTTT
- TRBJ2-1 - TRBV7-9 CASPFCEQFF TGTGCCAGTCCGTTCTGTGAGCAGTTCTTC
- TRBJ2-1 - TRBV14 CASSPLPLGPYNEQFF TGTGCCAGCAGCCCACTTCCCTTGGGACCTTACAATGAGCAGTTCTTC
- TRBJ1-5 TRBD1 TRBV28 CASSSLGQGASQPQHF TGTGCCAGCAGTTCCCTCGGACAGGGGGCCAGTCAGCCCCAGCATTTT
- TRBJ2-1 - TRBV6-5 CASSYGTSAGEQFF TGTGCCAGCAGTTACGGGACCTCGGCGGGTGAGCAGTTCTTC
few TRBJ2-1 - TRBV4-3 CASSQSDYNEQFF TGCGCCAGCAGCCAATCGGACTACAATGAGCAGTTCTTC
- TRBJ2-5 - TRBV28 CASSQPGVGTQYF TGTGCCAGCAGCCAGCCGGGCGTGGGGACCCAGTACTTC
- TRBJ2-1 TRBD2 TRBV7-9 CASSLSGRLNEQFF TGTGCCAGCAGTCTTAGCGGGAGGCTCAATGAGCAGTTCTTC
- TRBJ2-7 - TRBV29-1 CSASSVSYEQYF TGCAGCGCGTCGTCTGTTTCCTACGAGCAGTACTTC
- TRBJ2-1 TRBD1 TRBV5-1 CASSTTGESYNEQFF TGCGCCAGCAGCACGACAGGGGAATCCTACAATGAGCAGTTCTTC
few TRBJ2-1 TRBD1 TRBV29-1 CSARNAIGGQGSYNEQFF TGCAGCGCTCGGAACGCCATTGGCGGACAGGGTTCCTACAATGAGCAGTTCTTC
- TRBJ1-5 - TRBV30 CAWSPGDNQPQHF TGTGCCTGGAGCCCAGGGGACAATCAGCCCCAGCATTTT
- TRBJ2-3 - TRBV7-2 CASSRFTDTQYF TGTGCCAGCTCGAGGTTCACAGATACGCAGTATTTT
few TRBJ2-1 - TRBV29-1 CSVEWGVEQFF TGCAGCGTTGAATGGGGGGTCGAGCAGTTCTTC
- TRBJ2-1 TRBD2 TRBV28 CASSALTSGRKNEQFF TGTGCCAGCAGTGCACTCACTAGCGGGAGGAAAAATGAGCAGTTCTTC
- TRBJ2-7 - TRBV28 CASSSLATSSYEQYF TGTGCCAGCAGTTCCCTGGCGACATCCTCCTACGAGCAGTACTTC
- TRBJ1-1 TRBD1 TRBV29-1 CSVLQGANTEAFF TGCAGCGTCCTACAGGGGGCGAACACTGAAGCTTTCTTT
- TRBJ2-7 TRBD1 TRBV7-2 CASSKTPGQYYEQYF TGTGCCAGCAGTAAAACTCCGGGACAGTACTACGAGCAGTACTTC
few TRBJ2-1 TRBD2 TRBV30 CAWTRAGLATYNEQFF TGTGCCTGGACTAGAGCCGGACTAGCGACCTACAATGAGCAGTTCTTC
- TRBJ2-7 TRBD1 TRBV5-1 CASSFQGQGTHYEQYF TGCGCCAGCAGCTTCCAAGGACAGGGGACACATTACGAGCAGTACTTC
few TRBJ1-5 - TRBV30 CAWSAPLDSNQPQHF TGTGCCTGGAGTGCCCCTTTGGACAGCAATCAGCCCCAGCATTTT
- TRBJ2-1 TRBD2 TRBV6-5 CASSSAGTSGRNEQFF TGTGCCAGCAGTTCAGCCGGGACTAGCGGCCGCAATGAGCAGTTCTTC
- TRBJ2-7 - TRBV4-2 CASSQTSSNEQYF TGTGCCAGCAGCCAGACCTCCAGCAACGAGCAGTACTTC
- TRBJ2-7 - TRBV25-1 CASSVQRLQYF TGTGCCAGCAGTGTTCAGCGATTGCAGTACTTC
few TRBJ2-3 - TRBV30 CAYNLGDTQYF TGTGCCTATAACTTGGGGGATACGCAGTATTTT
- TRBJ2-7 TRBD1 TRBV7-2 CASSFTGTEPYEQYF TGTGCCAGCAGCTTTACCGGGACAGAGCCCTACGAGCAGTACTTC
- TRBJ2-7 - TRBV18 CASSPSLQGTYEQYF TGTGCCAGCTCACCGAGTTTACAGGGAACCTACGAGCAGTACTTC